This is a list of T cell receptor beta chains from one sample in a study of blood T cell repertoires in COVID-19. Clones were sequenced by immunoSEQ multiplex PCR, and TCRdb holds only the in-frame ones, with some missing. This table has 380,000 or so clones, over 75% appearing once. The specimen was PBMCs or T cells enriched from blood (not recorded which). The receptors were gathered from a man aged 30 to 45 who had recovered from COVID-19. Each CDR3 is given without its conserved first and last residue.

V gene	J gene	CDR3 protein
TRBV5-3	TRBJ2-2	ARSFSQNTGELF
TRBV9	TRBJ2-3	ASSVGAGTGASDTQY
TRBV6-5	TRBJ1-1	ASSYGEPQERAF
TRBV3-1/TRBV3-2	TRBJ1-5	ASSQVTGAQPQH
TRBV7-6	TRBJ1-5	ASSLALGQPQH
TRBV9	TRBJ1-1	ASSVQRGWSTEAF
TRBV6-2/TRBV6-3	TRBJ2-4	ASSFRGTGIAKNIQY
TRBV12-3/TRBV12-4	TRBJ2-7	ASSFPGPYEQY
TRBV5-1	TRBJ2-7	ASREKWTETYEQY
TRBV6-5	TRBJ1-1	ASRFDRGATEAF
TRBV3-1/TRBV3-2	TRBJ1-2	ASSLSTGYT
TRBV15	TRBJ1-3	ATSSPDSYSGNTIY
TRBV6-5	TRBJ1-5	ASGTGDQPQH
TRBV4-2	TRBJ2-1	ASSHFNEQF
TRBV7-8	TRBJ1-5	ASSRGGGGNQPQH
TRBV5-1	TRBJ1-6	ASSLAGLYYNSPLH
TRBV7-9	TRBJ1-2	ASSLEGPGYT
TRBV5-4	TRBJ1-3	ASSLLGVSQNTIY
TRBV7-2	TRBJ2-5	ASSSGLGAETQY
TRBV3-1/TRBV3-2	TRBJ1-1	ASSQDPRGYTEAF
TRBV9	TRBJ1-2	ASSVGPTVGKYGYT
TRBV7-9	TRBJ1-5	ASSYGQGNQPQH
TRBV20-1	TRBJ1-1	SAPLQGSSF
TRBV4-3	TRBJ2-1	ASSQDTIGVEQF
TRBV19	TRBJ1-6	ASSIKRSYNSPLH
TRBV5-1	TRBJ2-3	ASSLEDPRTDTQY
TRBV5-1	TRBJ2-5	ASSPRADQETQY
TRBV18	TRBJ1-1	ASSSQGDTEAF
TRBV7-8	TRBJ2-7	ASTVGQGRGNDEQY
TRBV18	TRBJ1-1	ASSPKQGTEAF
TRBV19	TRBJ2-7	ASSASRGTYEQY
TRBV7-8	TRBJ1-6	ASSSRGGRPLH
TRBV30	TRBJ1-2	ALTDRTFYGYT
TRBV5-1	TRBJ2-3	ASSPGLAGGPSTDTQY
TRBV7-2	TRBJ2-1	ASSPRTGSNEQF
TRBV9	TRBJ1-2	ASSVGTGGSYGYT
TRBV7-8	TRBJ1-2	ASSPGNYGYT
TRBV29-1	TRBJ1-1	SVDTGRGTEAF
TRBV29-1	TRBJ2-1	SVTAGGFNEQF
TRBV6-5	TRBJ1-1	ASSDKLTGGPEAF
TRBV7-9	TRBJ2-7	ASSFRDRGRSPYEQY
TRBV7-2	TRBJ2-1	ASSPKGALVNEQF
TRBV11-2	TRBJ1-1	ASSLSGGVNTEAF
TRBV4-1	TRBJ1-1	ASSYESGEGNTEAF
TRBV6-5	TRBJ1-1	ASMAVGSQGTEAF
TRBV5-8	TRBJ1-5	ASSYGQPQH
TRBV7-9	TRBJ1-3	ASSSGTGNTIY
TRBV11-2	TRBJ1-1	ASSSQGMNTEAF
TRBV6-4	TRBJ1-2	ASSDEFGTGYGYT
TRBV6-5	TRBJ1-6	ASREGPSYNSPLH
TRBV27	TRBJ1-5	ASRKGGESPQH
TRBV4-1	TRBJ1-5	ASSQVGQDYQPQH
TRBV9	TRBJ2-7	ASSVGPGMGTGEQY
TRBV5-1	TRBJ1-1	ASSLETGVNTEAF
TRBV7-8	TRBJ1-4	ASSSGTLEKLF
TRBV3-1/TRBV3-2	TRBJ1-1	ASSPQGQRNTEAF
TRBV7-9	TRBJ1-1	ASGERKGTEAF